Sequencing of this T cell receptor (beta chain) was carried out in a study of T cells in Graves' hyperthyroidism and ophthalmopathy. Diagnoses were established using clinical symptoms, serum thyroxine and TRAb, thyroid ultrasound and orbital computed tomography. The PBMCs had their origin in 8.5 to 10 ml of fresh peripheral blood. Details on this clonotype: Its antigen remains unknown.

Study-level points and caveats: The model identified upcoming ophthalmopathy a median about 6.5 months ahead of onset.

The CDR3 regions of TCR beta were amplified from RNA transcripts. The TCR CDR3 first-round RT-PCR relied on the HTBI primer set. From the multiplex PCR reads, TCRdb called clonotypes with MiXCR, one entry per CDR3 protein. The sample shows hundreds of thousands of distinct CDR3 sequences, about 15% of them seen only once. CDR3 length equals 12 residues. V dropped 4 bases and J dropped 5 bases, with 12 bases sitting between them. Germline CDR1 DFQATT, CDR2 SNEGSKA (reference sequence). The clonotype comes from a woman under 30 with Graves' hyperthyroidism. The chain couples TRBV20-1 to TRBJ2-7; a weak D match, TRBD1 (6 bases). Material: blood. The CDR3 DNA sequence: TGCAGTGCTACCAGGGGACGGAACGAGCAGTACTTC. Protein sequence: CSATRGRNEQYF.